This T cell receptor beta chain appears in the sequencing data of a study of blood T cell repertoires in COVID-19 (dated by TCRdb to about 2020). Context from the whole study: The collaborator samples originated in the United States, Italy and Spain and spanned the acute and convalescent phases of COVID-19. The prospective study material was composed of cDNA or gDNA derived from T cells, B-cell-depleted T cells, or PBMCs. Subjects who had been exposed to COVID-19, were actively infected with it, or had recovered from it provided the deeply sampled blood TCRbeta repertoires that made up the dataset. The repertoires were released in a freely available public database meant as a resource for research on the immune response to SARS-CoV-2. The samples were drawn from two sources: the first 160 participants of the ongoing ImmuneRACE study, and 1,200 or so subjects contributed by 6 global collaborators. Nearly every sample came with metadata listing a de-identified subject ID, COVID-19 status, age in years and sex. HLA class I and class II types, where available, came from metadata supplied by the sample provider rather than from assay-based typing.

Between the V and J ends, shortened by 2 bases and 6 bases respectively, the junction contains 10 bases. CDR1 and CDR2 (PRHDT, FYEKMQ) derive from the germline V gene (reference sequence). The CDR3, cysteine through phenylalanine, is 14 amino acids long. The kept DNA is CDR3 alone, 42 bases in frame from the first base. What the research found in general, with its limitations: Clinical and demographic metadata were provided uncurated, with the amount varying by source and participant.

Collaborating institutions collected whole blood in K2EDTA tubes following their own protocols. For TCRbeta analysis, collaborators shipped samples in one of three forms: frozen whole blood, isolated PBMCs, or DNA extracted from either of those sample types. Concerning this clone itself: This clone's antigen is unknown. Base qualities are missing; no much larger clone stands one base away.

TCRbeta CDR3 regions were amplified from genomic DNA using the immunoSEQ Assay, a bias-controlled multiplex PCR. On the study's bioinformatics: The number of nucleated cells in each sample was estimated from the amplification of reference gene primers within the assay. Sequence reads were collapsed and filtered to measure the absolute abundance of every unique TCRbeta CDR3 rearrangement. For each sample, productive Simpson clonality was calculated as the square root of Simpson's diversity index over productive rearrangements. Sourced from immuneACCESS, this table was stored by TCRdb with only in-frame sequences that have V and J called. A share of the clones is absent; for the studies checked, an unresolved V gene accounts for under half, and the remainder has no known explanation. D and trimming were read from the DNA, whereas the V and J calls and clone size are those reported in that table. The sample has roughly 120,000 clones on record, roughly three quarters of them singletons. Roughly 7.3% of the sample rests with the top ten.

Sequencing was performed on peripheral blood. The rearranged chain carries TRBV13 and TRBJ1-4; TRBD1 is a weak D gene call, 5 bases matching. The TCR sequence derives from a human donor in a cohort sampled during active COVID-19. DNA sequence: TGTGCCAGCAGCTTACAGGGATTCGATGAAAAACTGTTTTTT. Its protein reads: CASSLQGFDEKLFF.